This paragraph reports one TCR beta chain. This entry is derived from a study of blood T cell repertoires in COVID-19. Study background: Acute-phase and convalescent COVID-19 samples originated in the United States, Italy and Spain.

Profiled with immunoSEQ multiplex PCR; TCRdb holds only in-frame clones, not every one. Found here are 250,000 to 350,000 clones, 88% of them singletons; the top ten hold 9% to 9.5%. V dropped 4 bases and J dropped 4; count of bases not matched to a gene: 12. This CDR3 comprises 16 residues. Germline V gene data show CDR1 as SGHVS and CDR2 as FNYEAQ. This sequence joins TRBV7-6 and TRBJ2-7; 8 bases are shared with TRBD2. Specimen: peripheral blood. The receptor was isolated from a man between 18 and 35 years old with active or convalescent COVID-19. As DNA, the CDR3 is TGTGCCAGCAGCTCCGGGCACGGGGGGGCCCTTTACGAGCAGTACTTC. Encoded protein: CASSSGHGGALYEQYF. The variable domain in full, completed from reference TRBV7-6 and TRBJ2-7, reads GAGVSQSPRYKVTKRGQDVALRCDPISGHVSLYWYRQALGQGPEFLTYFNYEAQQDKSGLPNDRFSAERPEGSISTLTIQRTEQRDSAMYRCASSSGHGGALYEQYFGPGTRLTVT.